These 19 T cell receptor beta chains share one sample of origin, sequenced in a study of blood T cell repertoires in COVID-19. This table comes from immunoSEQ multiplex PCR, and its TCRdb copy is limited to in-frame clones, with some not included. This table holds 150,000 to 200,000 clones, about three quarters found once. Sequenced material: peripheral blood. The receptor source for this set is an elderly woman with COVID-19, enrolled during active disease.

The rearrangement uses TRBV19 and TRBJ1-6; D is perhaps TRBD1 (5 bases). Germline assignment: CDR1 LNHDA and CDR2 SQIVND (reference sequence). Trimming stripped 5 bases from V and 7 bases from J, with 9 bases between. The CDR3 runs to 13 residues. The DNA for the CDR3 is TGTGCCAGTAGTCGGACACCGAATTCACCCCTCCACTTT. It codes for CASSRTPNSPLHF.

About this clone itself: Within the sample, other DNA sequences also encode this same CDR3. The genes are TRBV12-3 or TRBV12-4 and TRBJ1-2, with D tentatively TRBD1 (5 bases). The CDR3 spans 12 residues. V dropped 2 bases and J dropped 4 bases, with 5 bases sitting between them. The CDR3 loop is CASSLQGYGYTF. CDR3 nucleotide sequence: TGTGCCAGCAGTTTACAGGGCTATGGCTACACCTTC.

V is TRBV4-2 and J is TRBJ1-2, with D unclear. V lost 3 bases and J lost 8, with 19 bases in between. From germline, CDR1 is LGHNA and CDR2 YNFKEQ. This CDR3 has 15 amino acids. In nucleotides, the CDR3 is TGTGCCAGCAGCCAGGACGAGGAGGCTCGACCGGGCTACACCTTC. It translates to CASSQDEEARPGYTF.

CDR3 residues: CAWSKARDEQYF. The DNA for the CDR3 is TGTGCCTGGAGTAAAGCTCGGGACGAGCAGTACTTC. The chain couples TRBV30 to TRBJ2-7; D ambiguous. V was cut by 2 bases and J by 5 bases, with 10 bases left in between. Germline CDR1 and CDR2: GTSNPN and SVGIG (reference sequence). The CDR3 runs to 12 residues.

The chain links TRBV6-1 to TRBJ1-1; maybe TRBD1 (6 bases). The CDR3 extends over 13 amino acids. The V and J ends lost 2 bases and 4 bases respectively, with 8 bases between them. Germline CDR1 reads MNHNS; CDR2 reads SASEGT. CDR3 in amino acids: CASSERGATEAFF. CDR3 nucleotides: TGTGCCAGCAGTGAACGGGGGGCCACTGAAGCTTTCTTT.

The rearrangement links TRBV5-1 to TRBJ2-2, with D possibly TRBD2 on 6 matching bases. This CDR3 is 17 amino acids long. V dropped 4 bases and J dropped 0 bases, with 16 bases sitting between them. The germline gives CDR1 SGHRS, CDR2 YFSETQ. The CDR3 DNA is TGCGCCAGCAGCCTGGTGGGGGGTGTAACGAACACCGGGGAGCTGTTTTTT. Translating gives CASSLVGGVTNTGELFF.

This clone came up a few times. The rearrangement joins TRBV11-3 to TRBJ2-2; 9 bases agree with TRBD1. Germline loops: CDR1 SGHNT, CDR2 YENEEA. V dropped 5 bases and J dropped 6; count of bases not matched to a gene: 4. This CDR3 has 14 residues. The CDR3 bases are TGTGCCAGCAGCGTAAGACAGGGGGCCGGGGAGCTGTTTTTT. It codes for CASSVRQGAGELFF.

This clone came up a few times. V usage is TRBV19 and J usage is TRBJ1-5; 8 bases line up with TRBD1. This CDR3 has 17 amino acids. Germline loops: CDR1 LNHDA, CDR2 SQIVND (reference sequence). V dropped 6 bases and J dropped 0; count of bases not matched to a gene: 10. CDR3 sequence: CASRTGTGFYSNQPQHF. The CDR3 DNA reads as TGTGCCAGTAGAACCGGGACAGGCTTTTATAGCAATCAGCCCCAGCATTTT.

V usage is TRBV19 and J usage is TRBJ2-1, with 7 bases aligning to TRBD1. Trimming at V came to 5 bases and at J to 7 bases, leaving 11 bases not matched to a gene. CDR3 length: 15 residues. Germline loops: CDR1 LNHDA, CDR2 SQIVND (reference sequence). In nucleotides, the CDR3 is TGTGCCAGTAGTGCGACAGGGTCCCTCGGGAATGAGCAGTTCTTC. Translating it yields CASSATGSLGNEQFF.

V usage is TRBV21-1 and J usage is TRBJ1-2; the table calls TRBD1, which could not be checked here. TRBV21-1 is termed a pseudogene. The CDR3 is made up of 14 amino acids. CDR3 sequence reads: CASSKSQGIDGYTF. In nucleotides, the CDR3 is TGTGCCAGCAGCAAATCCCAGGGTATTGATGGCTACACCTTC.

The rearrangement joins TRBV7-9 to TRBJ2-7; 8 positions match TRBD1. V lost 6 bases and J lost 0; bases outside the gene matches: 7. The CDR3 spans 15 residues. Germline lookup yields CDR1 SEHNR and CDR2 FQNEAQ (reference sequence). The CDR3 protein is CASSSGQEVSYEQYF. The CDR3 coding sequence is TGTGCCAGCAGTTCGGGACAGGAGGTCTCCTACGAGCAGTACTTC.

This chain links TRBV6-5 with TRBJ2-1; 8 bases fit TRBD2. Trimming at V came to 7 bases and at J to 6 bases, leaving 8 bases not matched to a gene. From germline, CDR1 is MNHEY and CDR2 SVGAGI. CDR3 size: 14 residues. The CDR3 sequence: CASTQFGGGNEQFF. The CDR3 DNA reads as TGTGCCAGCACCCAATTCGGGGGGGGCAATGAGCAGTTCTTC.

This clone was seen repeatedly, ten times or more. Additional DNA sequences in this sample encode the identical CDR3. The J gene is TRBJ2-7, the V gene TRBV5-1, with 11 bases aligning to TRBD1. Trimming at V came to 2 bases and at J to 3 bases, leaving 4 bases not matched to a gene. This CDR3 region has 15 residues. CDR1 SGHRS and CDR2 YFSETQ come from the germline V gene. Here the CDR3 DNA reads TGCGCCAGCAGCTTAGGGACAGGGGGTTTCTACGAGCAGTACTTC. This codes for CASSLGTGGFYEQYF.

The genes are TRBV24-1 and TRBJ2-2, with 8 bases that match TRBD1. This CDR3 is 16 amino acids long. Germline CDR1 KGHDR, CDR2 SFDVKD. With 0 bases clipped from V and 5 bases from J, the junction kept 4 bases outside the gene matches. As DNA, the CDR3 is TGTGCCACCAGTGATTTGAGCCAGGGGGCGACCGGGGAGCTGTTTTTT. Residues: CATSDLSQGATGELFF.

The chain joins TRBV9 to TRBJ2-2; a possible D gene is TRBD2 (6 bases). The germline CDR1 and CDR2 sequences are SGDLS and YYNGEE. The CDR3 is 16 residues long. With 3 bases removed from V and 2 bases from J, the gap between germline ends came to 14 bases. CDR3 loop: CASSGGVADNTGELFF. DNA for the CDR3: TGTGCCAGCAGCGGCGGGGTAGCGGATAACACCGGGGAGCTGTTTTTT. Filled out from reference TRBV9 and TRBJ2-2, the complete variable domain reads DSGVTQTPKHLITATGQRVTLRCSPRSGDLSVYWYQQSLDQGLQFLIQYYNGEERAKGNILERFSAQQFPDLHSELNLSSLELGDSALYFCASSGGVADNTGELFFGEGSRLTVL.

This clone was seen more than once but under ten times. V is TRBV10-3 and J is TRBJ1-2; D perhaps matches TRBD1 (6 bases). The V end lost 0 bases, the J end lost 6 bases, and 11 bases lay between the germline ends. Germline V gene data show CDR1 as ENHRY and CDR2 as SYGVKD. The CDR3 loop spans 14 amino acids. The CDR3 DNA follows: TGTGCCATCAGTGAGTCGCCAGGACAGCATGGCTACACCTTC. It codes for CAISESPGQHGYTF.

The rearrangement joins TRBV5-1 to TRBJ1-6, with 9 positions matching TRBD1. The V gene's germline CDR1 is SGHRS and CDR2 YFSETQ. The CDR3 sequence is 13 residues long. The trim removed 0 bases at V and 15 bases at J, leaving 4 bases unmatched. As DNA, the CDR3 is TGCGCCAGCAGCTTGGACAGGGGGCAGGTCCTCCACTTT. Encoded protein: CASSLDRGQVLHF.

The chain has TRBV29-1 and TRBJ1-5; 11 positions agree with TRBD1. The trim removed 2 bases at V and 7 bases at J, leaving 4 bases unmatched. CDR3 length: 14 amino acids. CDR1 and CDR2 (germline): SQVTM, ANQGSEA. The CDR3 DNA reads as TGCAGCGTTGAACTAGGGACAGGGGGACAGCCCCAGCATTTT. Translation gives CSVELGTGGQPQHF.

V gene TRBV4-2 combines with J gene TRBJ1-5, with D possibly matching TRBD1 (5 bases). V was cut by 0 bases and J by 10 bases, with 22 bases left in between. This CDR3 is built from 17 residues. CDR1 is LGHNA, CDR2 YNFKEQ, per germline. CDR3 DNA sequence: TGTGCCAGCAGCCAAGATTTAGGGAGGGGCCCACCGCGTCCCCAGCATTTT. Encoded protein: CASSQDLGRGPPRPQHF.